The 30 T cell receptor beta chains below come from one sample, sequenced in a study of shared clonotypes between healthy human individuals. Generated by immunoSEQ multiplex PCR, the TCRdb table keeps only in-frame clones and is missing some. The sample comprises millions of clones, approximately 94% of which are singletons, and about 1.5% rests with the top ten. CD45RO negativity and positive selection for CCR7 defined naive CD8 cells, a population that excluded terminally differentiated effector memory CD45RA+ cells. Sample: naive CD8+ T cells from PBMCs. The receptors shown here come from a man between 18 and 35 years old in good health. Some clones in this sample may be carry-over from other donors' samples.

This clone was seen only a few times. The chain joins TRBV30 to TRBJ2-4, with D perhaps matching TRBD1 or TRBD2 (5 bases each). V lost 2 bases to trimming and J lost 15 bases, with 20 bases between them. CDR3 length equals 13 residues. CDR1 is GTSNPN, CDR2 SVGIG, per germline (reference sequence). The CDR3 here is CAWSLGDPRGGYF. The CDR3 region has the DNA TGTGCCTGGAGTTTGGGGGACCCGAGAGGCGGGTACTTC.

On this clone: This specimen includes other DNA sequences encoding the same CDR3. The CDR3 loop is CASSVAAATYEQYF. The CDR3 nucleotides read TGTGCCAGCAGCGTAGCGGCAGCGACTTACGAGCAGTACTTC. This chain connects TRBV9 to TRBJ2-7; D is undetermined. Looked up from germline, CDR1 is SGDLS and CDR2 is YYNGEE. The CDR3 contains 14 residues. Trimming pared 0 bases from V and 4 bases from J, leaving 11 bases between.

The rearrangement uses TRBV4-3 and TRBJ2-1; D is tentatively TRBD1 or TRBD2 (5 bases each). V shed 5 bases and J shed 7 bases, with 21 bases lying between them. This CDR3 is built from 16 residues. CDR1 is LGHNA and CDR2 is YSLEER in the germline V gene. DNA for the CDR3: TGCGCCAGCAGCGTTCTCCAGGGCAGAGGGCTGAATGAGCAGTTCTTC. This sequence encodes CASSVLQGRGLNEQFF.

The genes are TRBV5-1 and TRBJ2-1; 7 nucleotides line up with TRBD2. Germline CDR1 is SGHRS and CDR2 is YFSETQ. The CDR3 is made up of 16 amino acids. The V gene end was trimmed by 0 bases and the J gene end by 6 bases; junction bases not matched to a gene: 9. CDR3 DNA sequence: TGCGCCAGCAGCTTGGGGTGGCGGGAGCTCGCCAATGAGCAGTTCTTC. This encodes CASSLGWRELANEQFF.

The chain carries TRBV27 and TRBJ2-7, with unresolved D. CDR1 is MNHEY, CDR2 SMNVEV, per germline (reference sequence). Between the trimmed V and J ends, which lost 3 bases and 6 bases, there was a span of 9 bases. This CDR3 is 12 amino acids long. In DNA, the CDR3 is TGTGCCAGCAGTTTGGGTCCCGGCGAGCAGTACTTC. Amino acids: CASSLGPGEQYF.

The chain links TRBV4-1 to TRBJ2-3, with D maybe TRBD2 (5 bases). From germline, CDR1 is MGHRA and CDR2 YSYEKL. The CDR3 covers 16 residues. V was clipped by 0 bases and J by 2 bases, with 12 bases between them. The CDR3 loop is CASSQDLLRATDTQYF. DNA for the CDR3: TGCGCCAGCAGCCAAGATTTGTTGAGGGCCACAGATACGCAGTATTTT.

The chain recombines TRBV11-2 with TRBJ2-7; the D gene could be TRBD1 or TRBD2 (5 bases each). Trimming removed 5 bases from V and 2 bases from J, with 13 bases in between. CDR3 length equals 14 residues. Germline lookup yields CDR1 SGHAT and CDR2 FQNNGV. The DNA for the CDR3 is TGTGCCAGCAGCGACCGGGACGAGGCCTACGAGCAGTACTTC. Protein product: CASSDRDEAYEQYF.

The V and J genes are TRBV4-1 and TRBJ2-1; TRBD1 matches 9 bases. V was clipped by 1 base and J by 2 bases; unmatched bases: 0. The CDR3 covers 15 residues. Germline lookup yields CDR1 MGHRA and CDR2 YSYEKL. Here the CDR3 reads CASSQGDRAYNEQFF. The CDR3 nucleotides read TGCGCCAGCAGCCAAGGGGACAGGGCCTACAATGAGCAGTTCTTC.

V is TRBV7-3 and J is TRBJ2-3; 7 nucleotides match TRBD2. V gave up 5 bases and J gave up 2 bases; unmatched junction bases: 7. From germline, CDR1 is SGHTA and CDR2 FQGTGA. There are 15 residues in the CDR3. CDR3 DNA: TGTGCCAGCAGCCCCGGGACTATTAACACAGATACGCAGTATTTT. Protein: CASSPGTINTDTQYF.

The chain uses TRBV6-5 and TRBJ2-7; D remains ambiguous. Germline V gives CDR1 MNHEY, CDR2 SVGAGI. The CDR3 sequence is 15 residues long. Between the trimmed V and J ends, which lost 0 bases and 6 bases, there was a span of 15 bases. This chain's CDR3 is CASSYSAPYPGEQYF. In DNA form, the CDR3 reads TGTGCCAGCAGTTACTCCGCACCGTATCCGGGCGAGCAGTACTTC.

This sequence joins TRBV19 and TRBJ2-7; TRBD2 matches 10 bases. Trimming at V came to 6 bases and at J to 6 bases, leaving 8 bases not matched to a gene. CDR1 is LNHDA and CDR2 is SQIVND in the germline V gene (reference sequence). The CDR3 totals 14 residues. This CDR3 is CASRGTSGIGEQYF. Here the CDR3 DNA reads TGTGCCAGTAGAGGCACTAGCGGGATCGGCGAGCAGTACTTC. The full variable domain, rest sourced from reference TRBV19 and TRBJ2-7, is DGGITQSPKYLFRKEGQNVTLSCEQNLNHDAMYWYRQDPGQGLRLIYYSQIVNDFQKGDIAEGYSVSREKKESFPLTVTSAQKNPTAFYLCASRGTSGIGEQYFGPGTRLTVT.

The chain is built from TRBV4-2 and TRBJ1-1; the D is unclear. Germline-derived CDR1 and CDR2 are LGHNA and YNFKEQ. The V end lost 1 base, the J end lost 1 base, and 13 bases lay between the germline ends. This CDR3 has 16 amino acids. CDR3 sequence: CASSQAAPLGNTEAFF. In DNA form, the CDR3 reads TGTGCCAGCAGCCAAGCTGCTCCACTTGGGAACACTGAAGCTTTCTTT.

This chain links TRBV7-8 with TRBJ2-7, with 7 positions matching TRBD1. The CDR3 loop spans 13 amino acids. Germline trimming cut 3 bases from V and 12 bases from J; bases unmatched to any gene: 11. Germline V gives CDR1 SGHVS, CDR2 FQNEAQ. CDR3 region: CASSLGQPGFSYF. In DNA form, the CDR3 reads TGTGCCAGCAGCTTGGGACAGCCAGGTTTTTCGTACTTC.

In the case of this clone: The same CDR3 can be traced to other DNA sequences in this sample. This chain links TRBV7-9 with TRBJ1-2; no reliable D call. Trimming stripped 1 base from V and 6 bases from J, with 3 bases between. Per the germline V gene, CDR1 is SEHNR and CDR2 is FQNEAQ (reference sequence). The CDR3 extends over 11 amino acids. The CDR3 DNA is TGTGCCAGCAGCTTAGGTGATGGCTACACCTTC. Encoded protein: CASSLGDGYTF.

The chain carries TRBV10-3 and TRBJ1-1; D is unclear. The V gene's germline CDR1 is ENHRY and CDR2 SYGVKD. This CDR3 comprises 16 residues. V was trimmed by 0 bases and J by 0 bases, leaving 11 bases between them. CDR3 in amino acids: CAISESMSGVNTEAFF. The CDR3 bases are TGTGCCATCAGTGAGTCAATGAGTGGGGTGAACACTGAAGCTTTCTTT.

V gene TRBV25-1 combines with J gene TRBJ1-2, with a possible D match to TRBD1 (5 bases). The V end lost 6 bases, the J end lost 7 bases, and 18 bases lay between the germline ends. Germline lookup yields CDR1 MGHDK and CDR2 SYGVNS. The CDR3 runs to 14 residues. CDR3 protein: CASSAAGGVFGYTF. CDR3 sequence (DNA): TGTGCCAGCAGCGCCGCGGGAGGGGTATTTGGCTACACCTTC.

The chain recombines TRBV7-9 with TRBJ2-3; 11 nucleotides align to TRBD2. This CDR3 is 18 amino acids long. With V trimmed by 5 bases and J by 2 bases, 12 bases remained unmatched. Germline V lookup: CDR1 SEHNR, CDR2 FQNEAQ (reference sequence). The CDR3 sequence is CASSIGLAGPSPTDTQYF. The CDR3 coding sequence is TGTGCCAGCAGCATCGGACTAGCGGGTCCGTCCCCCACAGATACGCAGTATTTT.

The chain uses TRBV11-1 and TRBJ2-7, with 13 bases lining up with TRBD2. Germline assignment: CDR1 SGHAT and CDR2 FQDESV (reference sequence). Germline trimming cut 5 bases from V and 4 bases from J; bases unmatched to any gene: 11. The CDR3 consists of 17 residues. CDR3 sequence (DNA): TGTGCCAGCAGCCTCGGACGCGGACTAGCGGGAGCTTACGAGCAGTACTTC. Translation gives CASSLGRGLAGAYEQYF. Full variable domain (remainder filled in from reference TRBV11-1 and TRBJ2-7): EAEVAQSPRYKITEKSQAVAFWCDPISGHATLYWYRQILGQGPELLVQFQDESVVDDSQLPKDRFSAERLKGVDSTLKIQPAELGDSAMYLCASSLGRGLAGAYEQYFGPGTRLTVT.

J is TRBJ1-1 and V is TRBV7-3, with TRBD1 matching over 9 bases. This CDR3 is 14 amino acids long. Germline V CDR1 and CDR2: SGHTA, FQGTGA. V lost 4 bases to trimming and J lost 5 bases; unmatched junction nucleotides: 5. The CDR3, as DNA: TGTGCCAGCAGCTCGACAGGGGGAATGACTGAAGCTTTCTTT. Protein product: CASSSTGGMTEAFF.

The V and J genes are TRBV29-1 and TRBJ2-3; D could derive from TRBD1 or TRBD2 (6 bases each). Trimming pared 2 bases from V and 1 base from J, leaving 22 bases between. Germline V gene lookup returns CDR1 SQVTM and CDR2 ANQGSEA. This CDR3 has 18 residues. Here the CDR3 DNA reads TGCAGCGTTGAAACGACGGGTTCGCGGGACACACGCACAGATACGCAGTATTTT. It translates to CSVETTGSRDTRTDTQYF.

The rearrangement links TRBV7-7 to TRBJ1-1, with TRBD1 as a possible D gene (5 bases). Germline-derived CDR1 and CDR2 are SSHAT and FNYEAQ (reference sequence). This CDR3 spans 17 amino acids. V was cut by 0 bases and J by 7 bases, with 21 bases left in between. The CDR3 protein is CASSLARGWGVESEAFF. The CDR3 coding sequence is TGTGCCAGCAGCTTAGCGAGAGGGTGGGGGGTGGAGAGTGAAGCTTTCTTT.

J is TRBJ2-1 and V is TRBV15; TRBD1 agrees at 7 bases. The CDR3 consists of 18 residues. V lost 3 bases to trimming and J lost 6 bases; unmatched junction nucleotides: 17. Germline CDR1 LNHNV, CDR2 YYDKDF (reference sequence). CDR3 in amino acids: CATSRSSQGFLRTNEQFF. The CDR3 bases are TGTGCCACCAGCAGGAGTTCACAGGGGTTTCTTAGAACCAATGAGCAGTTCTTC.

CDR3 DNA: TGTGCCAGCCGCTCCCGCGGGGGAGCCTACGAGCAGTACTTC. Translation gives CASRSRGGAYEQYF. The V call is TRBV2, the J call TRBJ2-7; 7 bases line up with TRBD2. Germline values: CDR1 SNHLY, CDR2 FYNNEI. The CDR3 length is 14 residues. V was clipped by 8 bases and J by 2 bases; unmatched bases: 9.

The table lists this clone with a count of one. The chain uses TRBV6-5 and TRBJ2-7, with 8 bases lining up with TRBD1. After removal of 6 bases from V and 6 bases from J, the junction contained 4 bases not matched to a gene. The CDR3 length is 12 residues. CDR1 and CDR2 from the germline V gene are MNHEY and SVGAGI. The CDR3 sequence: CASSDRGVEQYF. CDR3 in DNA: TGTGCCAGCAGCGACAGGGGCGTCGAGCAGTACTTC.

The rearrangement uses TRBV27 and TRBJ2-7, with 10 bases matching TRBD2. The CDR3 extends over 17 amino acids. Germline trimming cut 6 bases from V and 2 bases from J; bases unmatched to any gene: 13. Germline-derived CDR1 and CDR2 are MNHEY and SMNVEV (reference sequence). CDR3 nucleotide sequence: TGTGCCAGCAGCTACGCGGCGTCTGGACTAGCGGCCTACGAGCAGTACTTC. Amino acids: CASSYAASGLAAYEQYF.

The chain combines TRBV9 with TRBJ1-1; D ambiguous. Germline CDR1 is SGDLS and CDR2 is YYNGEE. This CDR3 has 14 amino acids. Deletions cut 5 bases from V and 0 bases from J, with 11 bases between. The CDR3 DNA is TGTGCCAGCAGTATTCACCCTTTGAACACTGAAGCTTTCTTT. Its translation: CASSIHPLNTEAFF.

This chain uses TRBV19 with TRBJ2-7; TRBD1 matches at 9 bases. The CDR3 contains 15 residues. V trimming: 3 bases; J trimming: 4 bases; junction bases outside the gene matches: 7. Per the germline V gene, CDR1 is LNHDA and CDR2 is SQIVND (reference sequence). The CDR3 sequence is CASSIGDREGYEQYF. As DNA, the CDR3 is TGTGCCAGTAGTATTGGGGACAGGGAAGGTTACGAGCAGTACTTC. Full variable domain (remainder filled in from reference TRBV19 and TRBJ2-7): DGGITQSPKYLFRKEGQNVTLSCEQNLNHDAMYWYRQDPGQGLRLIYYSQIVNDFQKGDIAEGYSVSREKKESFPLTVTSAQKNPTAFYLCASSIGDREGYEQYFGPGTRLTVT.

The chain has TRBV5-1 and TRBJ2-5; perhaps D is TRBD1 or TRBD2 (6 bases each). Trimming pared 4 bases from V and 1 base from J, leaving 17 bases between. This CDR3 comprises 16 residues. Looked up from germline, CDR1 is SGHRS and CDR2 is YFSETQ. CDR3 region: CASSPRGEPGQETQYF. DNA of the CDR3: TGCGCCAGCAGCCCAAGGGGGGAACCGGGCCAAGAGACCCAGTACTTC.

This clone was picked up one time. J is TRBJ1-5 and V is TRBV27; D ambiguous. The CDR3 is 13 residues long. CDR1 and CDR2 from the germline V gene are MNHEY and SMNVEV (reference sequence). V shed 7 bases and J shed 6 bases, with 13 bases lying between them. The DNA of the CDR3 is TGTGCCAGCAAAGGGTCGGGTGGTCAGCCCCAGCATTTT. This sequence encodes CASKGSGGQPQHF.

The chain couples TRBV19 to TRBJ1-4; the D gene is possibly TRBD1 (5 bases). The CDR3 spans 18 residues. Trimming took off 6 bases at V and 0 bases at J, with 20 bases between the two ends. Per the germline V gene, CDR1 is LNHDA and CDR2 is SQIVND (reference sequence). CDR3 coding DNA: TGTGCCAGTAGCCCCCACAGGTCGGGGTTTTCAACTAATGAAAAACTGTTTTTT. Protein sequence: CASSPHRSGFSTNEKLFF.